This T cell receptor (beta chain) derives from a study of response to subunit inactivated influenza vaccine. Via MiXCR, TCRdb re-called the RT-PCR reads, giving one row per CDR3 protein. The table shows under 200,000 distinct CDR3 sequences, with approximately 10% occurring only once. V gave up 1 base and J gave up 5 bases; unmatched junction bases: 6. There are 14 residues in the CDR3. The V gene's germline CDR1 is DFQATT and CDR2 SNEGSKA (reference sequence). The rearrangement links TRBV20-1 to TRBJ2-5, with 8 bases identical to TRBD2. This receptor was obtained from a man in his fifties who received an inactivated influenza vaccine. Material: non-naive T cells sorted from PBMCs, obtained roughly 6 weeks after vaccination. This CDR3 reads CSARGGLGSETQYF. CDR3 coding DNA: TGCAGTGCTAGAGGGGGACTAGGTTCTGAGACCCAGTACTTC.